A selection of T cell receptor beta chains follows, all from one sample in a study of blood T cells in healthy people across ages. MiXCR, run by TCRdb on the 5' RACE reads, gives a single entry per CDR3 protein. The table includes about 1.8 million distinct CDR3 sequences, roughly 49% detected once. The sample was blood. The receptors here all came from a woman aged 40 to 55 in good health. CDR3s include the opening cysteine and the closing phenylalanine or tryptophan.

TRBV27	TRBJ2-4	CASISLAKNIQYF
TRBV20-1	TRBJ2-1	CSANGPQDAVNEQFF
TRBV29-1	TRBJ2-4	CSVVPSVGGYNEQYF
TRBV28	TRBJ2-5	CASSFTGGAQTQYF
TRBV5-1	TRBJ2-1	CASSSLLTYNEQFF
TRBV12-3/TRBV12-4	TRBJ2-1	CASKEERGGVYSYNEQFF
TRBV4-3	TRBJ2-1	CASSQELNRMNEQFF
TRBV6-5	TRBJ2-6	CASSYIGASGANVLTF
TRBV6-1	TRBJ2-5	CASRADSFIGQYF
TRBV20-1	TRBJ2-7	CSAGRDRSAGEQYF
TRBV11-1	TRBJ1-6	CASSLNDRALHF
TRBV24-1	TRBJ1-5	CATSDSRQGANQPQHF
TRBV5-1	TRBJ1-2	CASSLDRDRDGYTF
TRBV12-3/TRBV12-4	TRBJ2-5	CASKGRGGEETQYF
TRBV5-1	TRBJ1-6	CASSLGAVGGTSHNSPLHF
TRBV24-1	TRBJ1-2	CATRNPGQGYTF
TRBV9	TRBJ2-1	CASSVVGGLASGEQFF
TRBV28	.	CASSSPRRTGDFGEQYF
TRBV20-1	TRBJ2-3	CSARDRTRLDTQYF
TRBV20-1	TRBJ2-1	CSAMGPLAGGPNEQFF
TRBV7-2	TRBJ1-4	CASSLNRVEKLFF
TRBV4-1	TRBJ2-3	CASSQGLAGSDTQYF
TRBV28	TRBJ1-2	CASSFGSGIYGYTF
TRBV7-3	TRBJ2-1	CASSNSRAVNNEQFF
TRBV20-1	TRBJ1-2	CSALLQANYGYTF
TRBV27	TRBJ2-1	CASSLYGGSYNERFF
TRBV6-5	TRBJ1-2	CASRTGGHYGYTF
TRBV6-5	TRBJ2-6	CASSYPGTGANVLTF
TRBV15	TRBJ2-7	CATSRDRAVTPSYEQYF